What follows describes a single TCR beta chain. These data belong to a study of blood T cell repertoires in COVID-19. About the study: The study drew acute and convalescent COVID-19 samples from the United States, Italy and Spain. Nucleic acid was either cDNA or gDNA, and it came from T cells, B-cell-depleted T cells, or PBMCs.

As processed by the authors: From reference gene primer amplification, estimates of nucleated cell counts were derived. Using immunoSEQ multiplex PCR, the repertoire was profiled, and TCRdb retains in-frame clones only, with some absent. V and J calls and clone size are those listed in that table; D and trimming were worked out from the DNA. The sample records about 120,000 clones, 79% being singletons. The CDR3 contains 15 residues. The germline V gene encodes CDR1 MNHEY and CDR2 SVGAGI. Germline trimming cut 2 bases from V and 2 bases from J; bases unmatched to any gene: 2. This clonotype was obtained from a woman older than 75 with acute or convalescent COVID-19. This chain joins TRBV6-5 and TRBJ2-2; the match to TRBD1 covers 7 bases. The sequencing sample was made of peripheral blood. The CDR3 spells CASSYGTVNTGELFF. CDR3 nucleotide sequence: TGTGCCAGCAGTTACGGGACAGTTAACACCGGGGAGCTGTTTTTT.